The subject of this entry is one T cell receptor beta chain. Antigen unknown. This sample stems from a study of cytomegalovirus exposure and HLA in healthy donors. The wider study: When fewer than 500 donors were genotyped, 81% of them were found to fall in the Caucasian-associated ancestry cluster.

PCR employed 60 Vbeta and 13 Jbeta primers. Under the authors' procedure: A later analysis counted approximately 80 million unique TCR beta chains, 10 million to 12 million shared. This table comes from immunoSEQ multiplex PCR, and its TCRdb copy is limited to in-frame clones, with some not included. V, J and clone size reflect that table, while D and trimming were determined from the DNA. The sample lists about 150,000 clones; roughly 77% were seen once. Whole-study findings and limits: Most TCRs appeared rarely, but some public TCRs recurred in many donors. Productive status was seen about 90% or about 30% of the time for most TCR beta V segments in an earlier analysis.

V lost 4 bases to trimming and J lost 5 bases; unmatched junction nucleotides: 8. CDR3 length: 15 residues. CDR1 is SGHVS, CDR2 FNYEAQ, per germline. The TCR originated in a man aged 25 to 40 in good health and CMV-seropositive. The chain links TRBV7-6 to TRBJ2-1; 7 bases agree with TRBD1. The specimen sequenced was PBMCs. CDR3 loop: CASSSGQAQNNEQFF. In nucleotides, the CDR3 is TGTGCCAGCAGCTCCGGACAGGCCCAAAACAATGAGCAGTTCTTC.